The entry that follows covers one T cell receptor beta chain sequence. Its antigen is unknown. Six replicates per PBMC sample, mostly from approximately 0.45 ug of genomic DNA. Libraries were prepared by immunoSEQ multiplex PCR; TCRdb keeps only in-frame clonotypes and omits some of them. The repertoire has 30,000 to 35,000 clones, around nine tenths of them found once; the top ten carry 3.5%. No culture or expansion preceded analysis of these blood cells. Trimming took off 5 bases at V and 0 bases at J, with 15 bases between the two ends. The CDR3 is 16 residues long. From germline, CDR1 is PRHDT and CDR2 FYEKMQ (reference sequence). This sample was included in a study of neoadjuvant anti-PD-1 for oral cavity cancer. General observations from the study: Pretreatment Treg/Th17 ratio correlated inversely with post-treatment tumor clonality. Non-responders to neoadjuvant nivolumab had significantly more clonal PBMC T cells than responders.

This sample comprised PBMCs, obtained before nivolumab (anti-PD-1) treatment. The sequence derives from a person aged 40 to 85 with oral cavity squamous cell carcinoma. V is TRBV13 and J is TRBJ2-3, with D tentatively TRBD2 (6 bases). CDR3 DNA: TGTGCCAGCAGCCCCGAGGACGGGACTAGCACAGATACGCAGTATTTT. Amino acid sequence: CASSPEDGTSTDTQYF.